This T cell receptor (beta chain) was observed in a study of shared clonotypes between healthy human individuals. Study conclusions and caveats: The sole specimen, blood, was sampled, and tissue repertoires likely differ.

Clones were sequenced by immunoSEQ multiplex PCR, and TCRdb holds only the in-frame ones, with some missing. The table has around 1.6 million clones, around 98% seen once. This CDR3 has 15 amino acids. V gave up 1 base and J gave up 1 base, with 7 bases separating them. Germline CDR1 and CDR2: KGHSH and LQKENI. To note about this clone: The antigen is not known.

Sequenced material: naive CD4+ T cells sorted from blood. Documented subset: CD45RA+ positively selected. The chain combines TRBV18 with TRBJ2-2; the D gene is possibly TRBD1 (5 bases). The clonotype was recovered from a man aged 25 to 45 in good health. CDR3 in amino acids: CASSPRDRNTGELFF. The CDR3 nucleotides read TGTGCCAGCTCACCACGCGACAGGAACACCGGGGAGCTGTTTTTT. Complete variable domain (other parts from reference TRBV18 and TRBJ2-2): NAGVMQNPRHLVRRRGQEARLRCSPMKGHSHVYWYRQLPEEGLKFMVYLQKENIIDESGMPKERFSAEFPKEGPSILRIQQVVRGDSAAYFCASSPRDRNTGELFFGEGSRLTVL.